These 19 T cell receptor beta chains originate from one sample sequenced in a study of blood T cell repertoires in COVID-19. The protocol was immunoSEQ multiplex PCR, while the TCRdb copy is restricted to in-frame clones and leaves out a portion. The sample records some 180,000 clones, roughly 79% being singletons. Sequenced input: peripheral blood. The receptor set was obtained from a woman aged 40 to 50 with COVID-19, enrolled during active disease.

Concerning this clone: The junction departs from germline at one end; a sequencing error may be responsible. J is TRBJ1-4 and V is TRBV4-1; D gene uncertain. CDR1 and CDR2 (germline): MGHRA, YSYEKL. The CDR3 length is 15 residues. CDR3 DNA sequence: TGCGCCAGCAGCCAAGAGGGTCACACTAAGGAAAAACTGTTTTTT. Protein product: CASSQEGHTKEKLFF.

This chain joins TRBV5-1 and TRBJ2-3; TRBD2 matches at 9 bases. Trimming removed 3 bases from V and 3 bases from J; junction bases left unmatched: 5. CDR3 size: 15 residues. CDR1 is SGHRS, CDR2 YFSETQ, per germline. The CDR3 protein is CASSSLTSGTDTQYF. CDR3 nucleotides: TGCGCCAGCAGCTCGCTAACTAGCGGGACAGATACGCAGTATTTT.

The chain employs TRBV3-1 (or the pseudogene TRBV3-2) and TRBJ1-2; D possibly corresponds to TRBD1 (5 bases). The CDR3 loop spans 13 amino acids. Germline CDR1 LGHDT, CDR2 YNNKEL (reference sequence). V lost 1 base, J lost 6 bases, and 9 bases lay in between. In nucleotides, the CDR3 is TGTGCCAGCAGCCAAGTTGACAGTAATGGCTACACCTTC. This encodes CASSQVDSNGYTF.

The rearrangement uses TRBV5-6 and TRBJ2-2; D not certain. CDR1 is SGHDT and CDR2 is YYEEEE in the germline V gene. Between the trimmed V and J ends, which lost 0 bases and 1 base, there was a span of 4 bases. This CDR3 contains 14 residues. The CDR3 sequence: CASSLGLNTGELFF. The DNA for the CDR3 is TGTGCCAGCAGCTTGGGACTGAACACCGGGGAGCTGTTTTTT. Full variable domain (outside the CDR3, taken from reference TRBV5-6 and TRBJ2-2): DAGVTQSPTHLIKTRGQQVTLRCSPKSGHDTVSWYQQALGQGPQFIFQYYEEEERQRGNFPDRFSGHQFPNYSSELNVNALLLGDSALYLCASSLGLNTGELFFGEGSRLTVL.

The chain couples TRBV6-5 to TRBJ2-7; possibly TRBD2 for D (5 bases). Trimming removed 9 bases from V and 1 base from J, with 16 bases in between. CDR3 size: 14 residues. Germline V gene data show CDR1 as MNHEY and CDR2 as SVGAGI. The CDR3 DNA follows: TGTGCCAGTGCGGCTAGCACCGGATCCTACGAGCAGTACGTC. It encodes CASAASTGSYEQYV.

This clone was seen just once. The chain joins TRBV30 to TRBJ2-1; a weak D match, TRBD2 (6 bases). Trimming removed 1 base at V and 4 bases at J, with 11 bases between. The CDR3 has 14 residues. Germline V gene lookup returns CDR1 GTSNPN and CDR2 SVGIG (reference sequence). CDR3 nucleotide sequence: TGTGCCTGGAGTGGACGGGGGAAATACAATGAGCAGTTCTTC. Its translation is CAWSGRGKYNEQFF.

The chain links TRBV2 to TRBJ1-5, with D maybe TRBD1 (6 bases). This CDR3 is built from 15 residues. Germline lookup yields CDR1 SNHLY and CDR2 FYNNEI. V lost 8 bases and J 4 bases, leaving 18 bases between the germline ends. CDR3 loop: CASGPEGGENQPQHF. In nucleotides, the CDR3 is TGTGCCAGCGGCCCCGAGGGGGGGGAGAATCAGCCCCAGCATTTT.

This clone came up once. The V call is TRBV7-6, the J call TRBJ2-2; 13 bases map to TRBD2. Germline V gene lookup returns CDR1 SGHVS and CDR2 FNYEAQ. V lost 1 base, J lost 5 bases, and 1 base stayed unmatched. The CDR3 is 16 residues long. CDR3 DNA: TGTGCCAGCAGCTTAGGACTAGCGGGAGGTACCGGGGAGCTGTTTTTT. This translates into CASSLGLAGGTGELFF. The whole variable domain, remainder taken from reference TRBV7-6 and TRBJ2-2, is GAGVSQSPRYKVTKRGQDVALRCDPISGHVSLYWYRQALGQGPEFLTYFNYEAQQDKSGLPNDRFSAERPEGSISTLTIQRTEQRDSAMYRCASSLGLAGGTGELFFGEGSRLTVL.

This CDR3 is CASSEVPGTSGGYDEQYF. For the CDR3, the DNA is TGTGCCAGCAGTGAAGTTCCCGGGACTAGCGGGGGCTACGACGAGCAGTACTTC. This rearrangement joins TRBV2 to TRBJ2-7; 14 bases agree with TRBD2. This CDR3 comprises 18 residues. The germline V gene encodes CDR1 SNHLY and CDR2 FYNNEI. V dropped 1 base and J dropped 5; count of bases not matched to a gene: 10. Supplemented by reference TRBV2 and TRBJ2-7, the full variable domain reads EPEVTQTPSHQVTQMGQEVILRCVPISNHLYFYWYRQILGQKVEFLVSFYNNEISEKSEIFDDQFSVERPDGSNFTLKIRSTKLEDSAMYFCASSEVPGTSGGYDEQYFGPGTRLTVT.

This clone was picked up a small number of times. DNA of the CDR3: TGTGCCAGCTCACCGCACCCGGGGACAGCCTATAGGGATGGCTACACCTTC. It codes for CASSPHPGTAYRDGYTF. The rearrangement links TRBV18 to TRBJ1-2, with 7 bases identical to TRBD1. V was pared by 3 bases and J by 6 bases, with 16 bases of the junction left unmatched. The CDR3 loop spans 17 amino acids. Germline loops: CDR1 KGHSH, CDR2 LQKENI.

This chain connects TRBV9 to TRBJ2-1; 9 positions match TRBD2. V shed 0 bases and J 4 bases; nucleotides not matched to a gene: 5. The CDR3 loop spans 16 amino acids. CDR1 is SGDLS, CDR2 YYNGEE, per germline. CDR3 DNA sequence: TGTGCCAGCAGCGTAGGACTAGCGGTACTGTACAATGAGCAGTTCTTC. Translation gives CASSVGLAVLYNEQFF.

This chain connects TRBV18 to TRBJ2-2, with 12 bases that match TRBD2. CDR1 KGHSH and CDR2 LQKENI come from the germline V gene. The CDR3 totals 15 residues. Trimming took 6 bases from V and 6 from J; bases not matched to a gene: 5. CDR3 region: CASSQTSGGSGELFF. The CDR3 nucleotides read TGTGCCAGCTCCCAGACTAGCGGGGGATCCGGGGAGCTGTTTTTT.

The chain links TRBV10-2 to TRBJ2-3; D might be TRBD1 (5 bases). The CDR3 totals 13 residues. The germline CDR1 and CDR2 sequences are WSHSY and SAAADI. V lost 8 bases and J lost 4, with 13 bases in between. The CDR3 is CASGQNSADTQYF. Here the CDR3 DNA reads TGCGCCAGCGGACAAAACTCGGCAGATACGCAGTATTTT.

The V gene is TRBV19, the J gene TRBJ2-7; 9 bases fit TRBD1. The CDR3 consists of 15 residues. CDR1 LNHDA and CDR2 SQIVND come from the germline V gene (reference sequence). Losses at the gene ends were 6 bases for V and 5 bases for J; bases not matched to a gene: 11. Here the CDR3 reads CASRQTGTGSHEQYF. CDR3 bases: TGTGCCAGTAGGCAGACCGGGACAGGGTCCCACGAGCAGTACTTC.

This clone was observed a single time. CDR3 amino acids: CASSDGSGNGYTF. CDR3 in DNA: TGTGCCAGCAGTGACGGGTCAGGAAATGGCTACACCTTC. The J gene is TRBJ1-2, the V gene TRBV6-4; no clear D. Trimming cost V 2 bases and J 6 bases, with 10 bases left between them. This CDR3 is 13 amino acids long. Looked up from germline, CDR1 is MRHNA and CDR2 is SNTAGT.

J is TRBJ1-1 and V is TRBV21-1; the table's D call of TRBD1 was not tested on the DNA. TRBV21-1 is marked as a pseudogene. The CDR3 is 17 amino acids. Here the CDR3 reads CASSTRSGQMPGDEAFF. CDR3 sequence (DNA): TGTGCCAGCAGCACCCGATCGGGACAGATGCCGGGCGATGAAGCTTTCTTT.

The count of this clone is one. This rearrangement joins TRBV5-6 to TRBJ2-7; D possibly corresponds to TRBD2 (7 bases). CDR1 and CDR2 (germline): SGHDT, YYEEEE. There are 16 residues in the CDR3. Trimming stripped 0 bases from V and 4 bases from J, with 17 bases between. In DNA, the CDR3 is TGTGCCAGCAGCTTGGAGGGAGGGCCGAGGGGGTACGAGCAGTACTTC. Protein product: CASSLEGGPRGYEQYF. Based on the CDR3 plus reference TRBV5-6 and TRBJ2-7, the full variable domain is DAGVTQSPTHLIKTRGQQVTLRCSPKSGHDTVSWYQQALGQGPQFIFQYYEEEERQRGNFPDRFSGHQFPNYSSELNVNALLLGDSALYLCASSLEGGPRGYEQYFGPGTRLTVT.

The rearrangement links TRBV11-3 to TRBJ2-5; weak D call: TRBD1 (6 bases). Germline V gene sequence: CDR1 SGHNT, CDR2 YENEEA. V was clipped by 1 base and J by 2 bases, with 8 bases between them. The CDR3 loop spans 14 amino acids. The CDR3 bases are TGTGCCAGCAGCTTAGGAGGGGGACAAGAGACCCAGTACTTC. Translated: CASSLGGGQETQYF.

V and J are TRBV3-1 (or the pseudogene TRBV3-2) and TRBJ2-1, with D possibly being TRBD2 (7 bases). Trimming took 4 bases from V and 5 from J, leaving 15 bases between them. The V gene's germline CDR1 is LGHDT and CDR2 YNNKEL (reference sequence). The CDR3 extends over 15 amino acids. Here the CDR3 reads CASSRQWGGHNEQFF. The CDR3, as DNA: TGTGCCAGCAGCCGTCAATGGGGGGGCCACAATGAGCAGTTCTTC.